This TCR beta chain stems from a study of cytomegalovirus exposure and HLA in healthy donors. Study observations and caveats: After further analysis at a later stage, 16,951 TCR beta sequences were associated with HLA alleles at 0.05 false discovery rate. In a later analysis, HLA-associated beta chains showed higher expansion and lower generation probabilities than comparable chains. In a later analysis, HLA-C alleles had the fewest associated TCRs, DRB1 alleles the most. Prediction of most subjects' HLA-A and HLA-B alleles by TCR beta sequences was reportedly accurate.

The V and J ends lost 4 bases and 1 base, in that order; junction bases with no gene match: 2. CDR3 length: 13 amino acids. CDR1 is SQVTM and CDR2 is ANQGSEA in the germline V gene. Primers for the PCR totalled 60 Vbeta and 13 Jbeta. The assay was immunoSEQ multiplex PCR, and TCRdb's table has in-frame clones only and misses some. The table includes roughly 100,000 clones, roughly three quarters detected once. As concerns this clone: No antigen is known for it.

This rearrangement joins TRBV29-1 to TRBJ1-1, with 8 bases identical to TRBD1. The TCR originated in a woman between 35 and 50 years old in good health and CMV-seronegative. Sequenced material: PBMCs. As DNA, the CDR3 is TGCAGCGTTGGTCAGGGGGCGAACACTGAAGCTTTCTTT. The encoded protein is CSVGQGANTEAFF.